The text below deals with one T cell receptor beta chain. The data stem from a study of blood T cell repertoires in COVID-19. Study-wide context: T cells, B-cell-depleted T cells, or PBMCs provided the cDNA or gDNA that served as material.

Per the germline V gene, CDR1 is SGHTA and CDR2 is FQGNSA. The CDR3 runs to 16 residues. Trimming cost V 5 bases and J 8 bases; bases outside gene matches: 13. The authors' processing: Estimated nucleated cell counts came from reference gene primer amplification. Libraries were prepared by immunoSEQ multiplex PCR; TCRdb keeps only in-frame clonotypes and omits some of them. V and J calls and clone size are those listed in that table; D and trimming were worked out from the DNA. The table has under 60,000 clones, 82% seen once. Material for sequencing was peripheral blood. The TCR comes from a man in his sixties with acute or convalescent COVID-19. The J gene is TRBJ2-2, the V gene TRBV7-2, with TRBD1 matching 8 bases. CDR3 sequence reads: CASSPRRGQGGGELFF. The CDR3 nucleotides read TGTGCCAGCAGCCCAAGGAGAGGACAGGGCGGAGGGGAGCTGTTTTTT.